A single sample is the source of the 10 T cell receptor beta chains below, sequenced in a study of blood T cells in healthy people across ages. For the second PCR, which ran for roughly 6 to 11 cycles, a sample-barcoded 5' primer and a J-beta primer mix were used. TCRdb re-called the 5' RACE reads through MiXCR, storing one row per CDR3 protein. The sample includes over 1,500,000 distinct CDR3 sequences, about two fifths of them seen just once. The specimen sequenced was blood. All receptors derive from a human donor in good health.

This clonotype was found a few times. The CDR3 region has the DNA TGTGCCAGCAGTTCCCAGGCCTCCTACGAGCAGTACTTC. It yields the protein CASSSQASYEQYF. The rearrangement joins TRBV12-3 or TRBV12-4 to TRBJ2-7; D is ambiguous. This CDR3 comprises 13 residues. Trimming took off 4 bases at V and 0 bases at J, with 7 bases between the two ends.

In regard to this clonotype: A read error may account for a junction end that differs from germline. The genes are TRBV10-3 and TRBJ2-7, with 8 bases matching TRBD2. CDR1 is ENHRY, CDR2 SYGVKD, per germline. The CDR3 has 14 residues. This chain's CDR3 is CAISEFSGAYAQYF. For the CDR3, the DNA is TGTGCCATCAGTGAGTTTAGCGGGGCCTACGCGCAGTACTTC.

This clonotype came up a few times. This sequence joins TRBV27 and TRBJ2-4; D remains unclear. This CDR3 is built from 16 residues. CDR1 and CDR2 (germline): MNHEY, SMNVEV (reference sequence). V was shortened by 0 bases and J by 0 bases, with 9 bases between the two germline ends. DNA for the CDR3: TGTGCCAGCAGTTTATCGCTACCCCTAGCCAAAAACATTCAGTACTTC. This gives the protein CASSLSLPLAKNIQYF.

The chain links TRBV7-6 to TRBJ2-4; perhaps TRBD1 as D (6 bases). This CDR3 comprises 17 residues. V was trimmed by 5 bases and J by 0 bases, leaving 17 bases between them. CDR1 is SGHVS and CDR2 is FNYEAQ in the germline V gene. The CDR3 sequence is CASSPLSGVLAKNIQYF. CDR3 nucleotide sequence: TGTGCCAGCAGCCCCCTGTCAGGGGTCTTAGCCAAAAACATTCAGTACTTC.

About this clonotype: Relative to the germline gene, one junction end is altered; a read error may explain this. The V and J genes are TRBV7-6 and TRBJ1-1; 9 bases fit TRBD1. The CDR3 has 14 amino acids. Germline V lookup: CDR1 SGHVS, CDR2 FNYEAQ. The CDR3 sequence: CASSLRTGDTGAFF. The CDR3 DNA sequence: TGTGCCAGCAGCCTCCGGACAGGGGACACTGGAGCTTTCTTT.

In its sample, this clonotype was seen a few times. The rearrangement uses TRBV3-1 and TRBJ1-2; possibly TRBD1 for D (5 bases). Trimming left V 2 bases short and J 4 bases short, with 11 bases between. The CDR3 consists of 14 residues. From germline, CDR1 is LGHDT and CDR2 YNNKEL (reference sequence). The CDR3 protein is CASSQRDWGYGYTF. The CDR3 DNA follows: TGTGCCAGCAGCCAACGGGACTGGGGCTATGGCTACACCTTC.

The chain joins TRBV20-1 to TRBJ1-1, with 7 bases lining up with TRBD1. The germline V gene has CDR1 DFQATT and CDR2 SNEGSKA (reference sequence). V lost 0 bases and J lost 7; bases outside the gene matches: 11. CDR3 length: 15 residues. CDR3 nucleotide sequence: TGCAGTGCTAGAGACACCGTGACAGGGTATAATGAAGCTTTCTTT. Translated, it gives CSARDTVTGYNEAFF.

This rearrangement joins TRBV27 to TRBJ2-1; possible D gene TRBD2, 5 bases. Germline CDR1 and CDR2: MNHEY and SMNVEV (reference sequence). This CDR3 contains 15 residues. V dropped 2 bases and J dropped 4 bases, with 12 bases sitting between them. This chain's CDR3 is CASSLGVRGYNEQFF. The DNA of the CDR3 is TGTGCCAGCAGTTTAGGTGTTCGGGGTTACAATGAGCAGTTCTTC.

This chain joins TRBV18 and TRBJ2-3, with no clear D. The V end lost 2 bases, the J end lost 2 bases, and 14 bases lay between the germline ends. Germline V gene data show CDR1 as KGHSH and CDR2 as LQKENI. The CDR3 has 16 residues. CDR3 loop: CASSPMGMSDTDTQYF. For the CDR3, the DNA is TGTGCCAGCTCACCAATGGGAATGAGTGACACAGATACGCAGTATTTT.

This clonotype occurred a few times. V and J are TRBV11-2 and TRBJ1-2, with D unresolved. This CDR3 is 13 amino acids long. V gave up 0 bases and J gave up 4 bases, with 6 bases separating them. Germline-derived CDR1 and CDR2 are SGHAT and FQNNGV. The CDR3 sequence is CASSLDDFYGYTF. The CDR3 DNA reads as TGTGCCAGCAGCTTAGACGATTTCTATGGCTACACCTTC.